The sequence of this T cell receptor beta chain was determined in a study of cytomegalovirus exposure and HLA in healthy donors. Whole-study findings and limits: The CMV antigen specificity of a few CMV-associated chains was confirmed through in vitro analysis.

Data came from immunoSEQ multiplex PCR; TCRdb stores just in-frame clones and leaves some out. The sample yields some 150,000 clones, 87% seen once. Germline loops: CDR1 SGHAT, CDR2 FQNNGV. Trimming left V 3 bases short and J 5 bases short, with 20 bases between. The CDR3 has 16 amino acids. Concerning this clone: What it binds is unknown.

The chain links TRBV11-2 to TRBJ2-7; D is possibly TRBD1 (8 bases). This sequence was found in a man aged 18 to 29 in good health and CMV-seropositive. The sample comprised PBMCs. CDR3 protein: CASSFGSDREGHEQYF. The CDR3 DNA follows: TGTGCCAGCAGCTTTGGATCGGACAGGGAGGGACACGAGCAGTACTTC.